The 8 T cell receptor beta chains below were found in one sample sequenced in a study of T cells after posttransplantation cyclophosphamide. Profiling relied on immunoSEQ multiplex PCR, and the TCRdb table lists in-frame clones only, not all of them. The sample lists 35,000 to 50,000 clones, roughly 91% occurring once. Cyclophosphamide on days +3 and +4 followed busulfan-fludarabine conditioning and a marrow graft. The source was PBMCs, collected roughly 59 days after allogeneic stem cell transplant with posttransplant cyclophosphamide. These receptors were taken from a male patient aged 60-70 years who received an allogeneic stem cell transplant from a related donor and was CMV-positive. The graft donor may account for some of the T cells.

This clone was observed a few times. The chain uses TRBV5-6 and TRBJ2-2; 9 bases are a match to TRBD1. The CDR3 spans 15 residues. Germline V CDR1 and CDR2: SGHDT, YYEEEE. Trimming took 6 bases from V and 5 from J; bases not matched to a gene: 8. CDR3 DNA: TGTGCCAGCATCTCTGGGACAGGGAAAACCGGGGAGCTGTTTTTT. As protein: CASISGTGKTGELFF.

V gene TRBV5-1 combines with J gene TRBJ2-2; TRBD1 agrees at 11 bases. This CDR3 region has 19 residues. The V gene end was trimmed by 6 bases and the J gene end by 2 bases; junction bases not matched to a gene: 15. Germline CDR1 SGHRS, CDR2 YFSETQ. Written as DNA, the CDR3 is TGCGCCAGCATGTTTTCCGTGGGACAGGGGGTCGTCAACACCGGGGAGCTGTTTTTT. Protein: CASMFSVGQGVVNTGELFF.

This clone was seen once. This sequence joins TRBV7-8 and TRBJ2-3; D call uncertain. The CDR3 is 12 residues long. V lost 4 bases to trimming and J lost 12 bases, with 14 bases between them. Germline loops: CDR1 SGHVS, CDR2 FQNEAQ. In nucleotides, the CDR3 is TGTGCCAGCAGCTCGCAGTCCGTTAAACAGTATTTT. It is translated as CASSSQSVKQYF.

The V call is TRBV2, the J call TRBJ2-7, with D possibly matching TRBD1 (5 bases). V was trimmed by 7 bases and J by 6 bases, leaving 19 bases between them. Germline CDR1 SNHLY, CDR2 FYNNEI. The CDR3 has 14 residues. DNA of the CDR3: TGTGCCAGCAAGCCCGGAACAGGATGGGGCGAGCAGTACGTC. Amino acids: CASKPGTGWGEQYV.

This clone has a single count. The genes are TRBV19 and TRBJ2-2; 9 positions match TRBD1. The ends lost 6 bases at V and 5 bases at J; junction bases unmatched: 4. In germline, CDR1 is LNHDA, CDR2 SQIVND (reference sequence). This CDR3 is 14 amino acids long. The CDR3: CASRDRGWTGELFF. CDR3 DNA: TGTGCCAGTAGGGACAGGGGTTGGACCGGGGAGCTGTTTTTT.

The CDR3, as DNA: TGTGCCAGCAGCCAAGATAGGACGACAGGGGGTTTGAGCTATGGCTACACCTTC. Its protein product is CASSQDRTTGGLSYGYTF. The genes are TRBV4-2 and TRBJ1-2; the match to TRBD1 covers 9 bases. The CDR3 covers 18 residues. Germline lookup yields CDR1 LGHNA and CDR2 YNFKEQ. The J segment lost 4 bases and the V segment lost 0 bases, leaving 12 bases of the junction unmatched.

The chain has TRBV6-5 and TRBJ1-1; no reliable D call. Per the germline V gene, CDR1 is MNHEY and CDR2 is SVGAGI. CDR3 length: 14 residues. Trimming took 2 bases from V and 7 from J, leaving 14 bases between them. The CDR3 DNA is TGTGCCAGCAGTTACGATCTGAGAGAAGTTGAAGCTTTCTTT. Encoded protein: CASSYDLREVEAFF.

The rearrangement links TRBV7-8 to TRBJ1-5; D is undetermined. Trimming left V 1 base short and J 1 base short, with 17 bases between. In germline, CDR1 is SGHVS, CDR2 FQNEAQ. There are 18 residues in the CDR3. CDR3 coding DNA: TGTGCCAGCAGCTTAGTTCAGGTGTGGCGCGGGAGCAATCAGCCCCAGCATTTT. It encodes CASSLVQVWRGSNQPQHF.